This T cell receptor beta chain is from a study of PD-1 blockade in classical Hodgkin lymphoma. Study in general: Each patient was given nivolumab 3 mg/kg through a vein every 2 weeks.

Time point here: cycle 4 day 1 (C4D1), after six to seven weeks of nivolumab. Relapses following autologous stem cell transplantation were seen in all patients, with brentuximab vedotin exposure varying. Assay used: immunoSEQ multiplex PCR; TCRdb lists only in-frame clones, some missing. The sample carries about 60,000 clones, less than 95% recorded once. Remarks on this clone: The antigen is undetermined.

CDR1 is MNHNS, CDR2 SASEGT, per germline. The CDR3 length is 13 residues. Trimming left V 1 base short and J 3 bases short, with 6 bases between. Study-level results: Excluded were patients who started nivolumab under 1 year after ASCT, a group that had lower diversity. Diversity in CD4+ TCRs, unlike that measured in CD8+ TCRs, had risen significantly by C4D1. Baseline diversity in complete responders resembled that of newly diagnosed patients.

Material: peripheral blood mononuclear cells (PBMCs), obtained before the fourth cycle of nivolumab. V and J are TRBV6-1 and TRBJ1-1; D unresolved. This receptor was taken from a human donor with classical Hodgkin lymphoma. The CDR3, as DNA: TGTGCCAGCAGTGAAGGGTTAGACACTGAAGCTTTCTTT. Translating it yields CASSEGLDTEAFF.